Listed below are T cell receptor beta chains from one sample, sequenced in a study of T cell repertoires in cytomegalovirus infection. What these receptors recognize is not known. TCRdb re-called the reads with MiXCR, one entry per CDR3 protein. The table has tens of thousands of distinct CDR3 sequences, roughly 22% seen once. The source material was CD8+ T cells from cultured PBMCs, sampled from culture after CMV antigen stimulation. These TCRs come from a human donor in good health (CMV status not recorded). Some clones in this sample may be carry-over from other donors' samples. CDR3s include the opening cysteine and the closing phenylalanine or tryptophan.

TRBJ2-2	TRBV11-2	CASSLAVSNTGELFF
TRBJ1-4	TRBV2	CASSGDRSANEKLFF
TRBJ2-2	TRBV2	CASRYGGLNTGELFF
TRBJ2-1	TRBV19	CASQGSYNEQFF
TRBJ2-7	TRBV5-6	CASSPDRGAYEQYF
TRBJ2-1	TRBV7-2	CASSPRTSVYNEQFF
TRBJ2-1	TRBV27	CASLGSNNEQFF
TRBJ2-1	TRBV28	CASRIAGDVNEQFF
TRBJ2-6	TRBV7-2	CASSLGFSPTSGANVLTF
TRBJ2-1	TRBV12-3/TRBV12-4	CASIGTGGPNEQFF
TRBJ2-7	TRBV7-2	CASSPNKIYEQYF
TRBJ1-6	TRBV4-3	CASSHLQGVPNSPLHF
TRBJ1-2	TRBV4-3	CASSQGAGTGNGYTF
TRBJ2-1	TRBV7-8	CASSFSGLAGLNEQFF
TRBJ1-1	TRBV5-1	CAGENYRTSDTEAFF
TRBJ2-2	TRBV5-4	CASSLLGVDTGELFF
TRBJ2-7	TRBV7-9	CASSEQGAEQYF
TRBJ2-2	TRBV29-1	CSVEDLEYGELFF
TRBJ2-2	TRBV6-2/TRBV6-3	CASSNDFTGELFF
TRBJ1-5	TRBV27	CASGGGANQPQHF
TRBJ2-5	TRBV7-2	CASSMRTGRWETQYF
TRBJ1-2	TRBV7-2	CASSSSDGSYGYTF
TRBJ2-7	TRBV6-1	CASGMVRGREQYF
TRBJ2-1	TRBV5-6	CASSPDRRGFYNEQFF